This entry lists 10 T cell receptor beta chains sequenced from one sample in a study of T cell repertoires in cytomegalovirus infection. Via MiXCR, TCRdb re-called the reads, giving one row per CDR3 protein. Of roughly 570,000 distinct CDR3 sequences in the sample, approximately 40% were seen once. These TCRs' antigens remain unknown. This material consisted of cultured PBMCs, taken from culture after CMV antigen stimulation. All receptors derive from a human donor in good health (CMV status not recorded). Some clones in this sample may be carry-over from other donors' samples.

This clonotype occurred a few times. This chain links TRBV11-2 with TRBJ2-1, with TRBD2 matching 8 bases. Germline assignment: CDR1 SGHAT and CDR2 FQNNGV. CDR3 length equals 15 residues. V lost 1 base to trimming and J lost 4 bases; unmatched junction nucleotides: 3. The chain's CDR3 is CASSLGLAPYNEQFF. CDR3 nucleotide sequence: TGTGCCAGCAGCTTAGGACTAGCGCCTTACAATGAGCAGTTCTTC.

Concerning this clonotype: At one end the junction does not follow the germline gene, possibly because of a read error. J is TRBJ1-5 and V is TRBV7-2; D not resolved. Germline V gene data show CDR1 as SGHTA and CDR2 as FQGNSA. This CDR3 has 15 residues. This CDR3 reads CACSLIGSQDQPQHF. In DNA, the CDR3 is TGTGCCTGCAGCTTAATCGGCAGCCAGGACCAGCCCCAGCATTTT.

In this sample, this clonotype turned up a few times. This sequence joins TRBV7-2 and TRBJ2-2; 7 bases agree with TRBD2. The CDR3 is 14 amino acids. V lost 4 bases and J lost 4; bases outside the gene matches: 3. Per the germline V gene, CDR1 is SGHTA and CDR2 is FQGNSA. The CDR3 region is CASSSGGITGELFF. CDR3 sequence (DNA): TGTGCCAGCAGCTCGGGGGGTATCACCGGGGAGCTGTTTTTT. The whole variable domain, filled in from reference TRBV7-2 and TRBJ2-2, reads GAGVSQSPSNKVTEKGKDVELRCDPISGHTALYWYRQSLGQGLEFLIYFQGNSAPDKSGLPSDRFSAERTGGSVSTLTIQRTQQEDSAVYLCASSSGGITGELFFGEGSRLTVL.

J is TRBJ2-2 and V is TRBV5-6; TRBD2 matches 10 bases. V gave up 5 bases and J gave up 6 bases; unmatched junction bases: 7. Germline V CDR1 and CDR2: SGHDT, YYEEEE. CDR3 length: 15 amino acids. In nucleotides, the CDR3 is TGTGCCAGCAGATTAGCGGGAGGAATCCCCGGGGAGCTGTTTTTT. It yields the protein CASRLAGGIPGELFF. Filled out from reference TRBV5-6 and TRBJ2-2, the complete variable domain reads DAGVTQSPTHLIKTRGQQVTLRCSPKSGHDTVSWYQQALGQGPQFIFQYYEEEERQRGNFPDRFSGHQFPNYSSELNVNALLLGDSALYLCASRLAGGIPGELFFGEGSRLTVL.

The chain recombines TRBV4-1 with TRBJ2-7; TRBD1 matches at 7 bases. Germline V gives CDR1 MGHRA, CDR2 YSYEKL. The V and J ends lost 4 bases and 0 bases, in that order; junction bases with no gene match: 6. The CDR3 runs to 15 residues. The CDR3 protein is CASSLQQGLSYEQYF. CDR3 in DNA: TGCGCCAGCAGCCTACAACAGGGGCTCTCCTACGAGCAGTACTTC.

This chain uses TRBV5-6 with TRBJ2-1; 9 bases map to TRBD2. The CDR3 is made up of 17 amino acids. V lost 2 bases to trimming and J lost 8 bases; unmatched junction nucleotides: 14. CDR1 and CDR2 from the germline V gene are SGHDT and YYEEEE. For the CDR3, the DNA is TGTGCCAGCAGCTTACGGAGGGCCGGGACTAGCCGGGATGAGCAGTTCTTC. Translation gives CASSLRRAGTSRDEQFF.

V usage is TRBV4-3 and J usage is TRBJ2-1; 12 nucleotides line up with TRBD2. CDR3 length: 15 amino acids. From germline, CDR1 is LGHNA and CDR2 YSLEER. J gave up 6 bases and V 1 base, and 1 base lay outside the gene matches. The CDR3 sequence: CASSQGTSGINEQFF. The CDR3 DNA is TGCGCCAGCAGCCAAGGGACTAGCGGGATCAATGAGCAGTTCTTC.

The V and J genes are TRBV24-1 and TRBJ2-2, with D hard to call. The germline V and J ends were trimmed by 0 bases and 4 bases, with 5 bases remaining between them. The germline CDR1 and CDR2 sequences are KGHDR and SFDVKD. The CDR3 contains 14 residues. DNA for the CDR3: TGTGCCACCAGTGATTTGCAGATCACCGGGGAGCTGTTTTTT. It specifies CATSDLQITGELFF.

This clonotype was detected a few times. The J gene is TRBJ1-3, the V gene TRBV28; D possibly corresponds to TRBD1 (5 bases). V was shortened by 6 bases and J by 4 bases, with 19 bases between the two germline ends. The CDR3 has 16 residues. The germline gives CDR1 MDHEN, CDR2 SYDVKM. The chain's CDR3 is CASRDTLGGSGNTIYF. DNA for the CDR3: TGTGCCAGCAGGGACACCCTTGGGGGGTCAGGAAACACCATATATTTT.

This clonotype has a handful of counts. The chain links TRBV2 to TRBJ2-2, with D uncertain. The V end lost 4 bases, the J end lost 1 base, and 4 bases lay between the germline ends. The CDR3 contains 13 residues. Germline CDR1 and CDR2: SNHLY and FYNNEI. In DNA, the CDR3 is TGTGCCAGCAGTGGACAGAACACCGGGGAGCTGTTTTTT. It codes for CASSGQNTGELFF.